This T cell receptor (beta chain) was found in a study of liver allograft versus peripheral blood T cells. Whole-study context: A comparison was made between T cell receptor repertoires in transplanted livers and those in recipients' peripheral blood.

This clonotype appeared a few times. Its cognate antigen is unknown. TCRdb reanalysed the reads using MiXCR and keeps one entry per CDR3 protein. The sample comprises some 7,700 distinct CDR3 sequences, around 17% of which are singletons, and roughly 1.9% rests with the top ten. Findings of the study overall: Peripheral blood reportedly held T cell receptor repertoires that differed from those inside liver allografts.

This TCR derives from a human patient who had a liver transplant. Some of the T cells may derive from the graft donor.

Here the CDR3 DNA reads TGCAGTGCTAGCGGTGGGCCGATGGATCCTAACTATGGCTACACCTTC. This translates into CSASGGPMDPNYGYTF. V usage is TRBV20-1 and J usage is TRBJ1-2; D is undetermined. Germline V CDR1 and CDR2: DFQATT, SNEGSKA (reference sequence). This CDR3 is built from 16 residues. V was shortened by 3 bases and J by 0 bases, with 17 bases between the two germline ends.